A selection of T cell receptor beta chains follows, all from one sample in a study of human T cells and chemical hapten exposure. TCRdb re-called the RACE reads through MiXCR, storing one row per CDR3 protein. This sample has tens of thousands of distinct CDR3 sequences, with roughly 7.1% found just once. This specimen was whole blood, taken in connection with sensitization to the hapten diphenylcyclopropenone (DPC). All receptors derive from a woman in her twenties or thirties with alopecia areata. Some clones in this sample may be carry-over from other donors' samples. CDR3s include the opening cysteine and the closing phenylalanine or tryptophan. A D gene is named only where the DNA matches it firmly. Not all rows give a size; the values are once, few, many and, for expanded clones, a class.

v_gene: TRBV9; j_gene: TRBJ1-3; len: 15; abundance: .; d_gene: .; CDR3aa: CASSVDLLSGNTIYF; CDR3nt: TGTGCCAGCAGCGTAGATCTCCTCTCTGGAAACACCATATATTTT
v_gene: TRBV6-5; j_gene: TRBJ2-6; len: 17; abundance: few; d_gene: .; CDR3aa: CASSVQGLRAGANVLTF; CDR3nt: TGTGCCAGCAGTGTTCAGGGGCTGAGGGCTGGGGCCAACGTCCTGACTTTC
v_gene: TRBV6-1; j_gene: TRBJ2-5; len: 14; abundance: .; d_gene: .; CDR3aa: CASSEGGTGQTQHF; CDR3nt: TGTGCCAGCAGTGAAGGGGGGACCGGGCAGACCCAGCACTTC
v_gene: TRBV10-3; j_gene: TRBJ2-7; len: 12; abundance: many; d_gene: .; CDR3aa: CAISDQGPEQYF; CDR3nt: TGTGCCATCAGTGACCAGGGACCGGAGCAGTACTTC
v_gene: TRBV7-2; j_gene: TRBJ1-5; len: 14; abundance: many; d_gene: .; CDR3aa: CASSLALMGQPQHF; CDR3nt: TGTGCCAGCAGCTTAGCGCTAATGGGTCAGCCCCAGCATTTT
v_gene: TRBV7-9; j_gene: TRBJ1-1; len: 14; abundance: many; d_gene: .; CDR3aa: CASSLAVRDTEAFF; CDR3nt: TGTGCCAGCAGCTTAGCGGTTAGGGACACTGAAGCTTTCTTT
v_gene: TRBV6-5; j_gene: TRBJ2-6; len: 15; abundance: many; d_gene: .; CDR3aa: CASSDDSSGANVLTF; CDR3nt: TGTGCCAGCAGTGACGACAGCTCTGGGGCCAACGTCCTGACTTTC
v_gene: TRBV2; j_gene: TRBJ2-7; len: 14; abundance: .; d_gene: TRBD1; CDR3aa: CASIRQGGRYEQYF; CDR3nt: TGTGCCAGCATTCGACAGGGTGGTCGCTACGAGCAGTACTTC
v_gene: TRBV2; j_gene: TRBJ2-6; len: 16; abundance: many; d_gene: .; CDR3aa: CASSVAGPSGANVLTF; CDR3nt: TGTGCCAGCAGTGTTGCGGGGCCCTCTGGGGCCAACGTCCTGACTTTC
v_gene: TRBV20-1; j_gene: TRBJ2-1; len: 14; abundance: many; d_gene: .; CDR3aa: CSARVFGRGGEQFF; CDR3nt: TGCAGTGCTAGAGTCTTCGGCCGAGGGGGTGAGCAGTTCTTC
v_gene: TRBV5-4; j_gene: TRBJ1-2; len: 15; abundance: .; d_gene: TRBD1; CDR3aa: CASSLRQGMGYGYTF; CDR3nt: TGTGCCAGCAGCCTAAGACAGGGGATGGGCTATGGCTACACCTTC
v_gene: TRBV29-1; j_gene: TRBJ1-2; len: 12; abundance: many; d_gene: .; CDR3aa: CSVEEGYYGYTF; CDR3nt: TGCAGCGTTGAAGAGGGGTACTATGGCTACACCTTC